The present entry profiles one T cell receptor beta chain with its context. Its antigen is unknown. Within one base of it there is no much larger clone, and no base qualities were kept. The junction shows trimming of 3 bases on V and 7 bases on J, plus 10 bases between the germline ends. Based on the germline V gene (reference sequence), the CDR1 and CDR2 sequences are PRHDT and FYEKMQ. Inclusive of the bounding cysteine and phenylalanine, the CDR3 is 14 residues long. Only CDR3 DNA remains: 42 bases, in frame from the first base. TCRbeta CDR3 regions were amplified from genomic DNA using the immunoSEQ Assay, a bias-controlled multiplex PCR. On the authors' methods: The number of nucleated cells in each sample was estimated by amplification of reference gene primers within the assay. To quantify the absolute abundance of each unique TCRbeta CDR3 rearrangement, sequence reads were collapsed and filtered. For each sample, productive Simpson clonality was calculated as the square root of Simpson's diversity index over productive rearrangements. In TCRdb, the immuneACCESS table is reduced to in-frame sequences with V and J assigned. These tables do not hold every clone; where another copy was compared, an unresolved V gene accounts for under half, and the others remain unexplained. The D gene and trimming were derived from the DNA, and the V and J assignments and clone size from that table. Within this sample are under 65,000 clones, with about 87% of them counted one time only. Clones ranked in the top ten supply 6% to 6.5% of the sample.

This sample is drawn from a study of blood T cell repertoires in COVID-19 (dated by TCRdb to 2018 to 2021). Regarding the study in general: Collaborator samples came from the United States, Italy and Spain and covered acute and convalescent phases of COVID-19. The material from the prospective study consisted of cDNA or gDNA derived from T cells, B-cell-depleted T cells, or PBMCs. The dataset comprised deeply sampled blood TCRbeta repertoires from subjects exposed to, actively infected with, or recovered from COVID-19. The repertoires were made available in a free public database intended to serve as a resource for research on the immune response to SARS-CoV-2. The samples were drawn from the first 160 participants of the ongoing ImmuneRACE study and from some 1,300 subjects provided by 6 global collaborators. A de-identified subject ID, COVID-19 status, age in years and sex were almost always included in the sample metadata. Where available, HLA class I and class II types were obtained from metadata supplied by the sample provider rather than from assay-based typing. Overall study results and their limits: The amount of clinical and demographic metadata varied by source and participant and was provided uncurated.

One collaborating source in Seattle enrolled patients while the patients were actively infected and followed the patients over time throughout the course of disease. Each collaborating institution followed its own protocols to collect whole blood in K2EDTA tubes. Collaborator samples were shipped for TCRbeta analysis as frozen whole blood, isolated PBMCs, or DNA extracted from either sample type. The clonotype was recovered from a woman aged 55 to 70 with COVID-19, enrolled during active disease. The sequencing input was peripheral blood. The chain links TRBV13 with TRBJ1-6, with TRBD1 as a weak D call on 5 bases. The CDR3 region: CASSFRQRNSPLHF. The DNA is as follows: TGTGCCAGCAGCTTTAGACAGAGGAATTCACCCCTCCACTTT.